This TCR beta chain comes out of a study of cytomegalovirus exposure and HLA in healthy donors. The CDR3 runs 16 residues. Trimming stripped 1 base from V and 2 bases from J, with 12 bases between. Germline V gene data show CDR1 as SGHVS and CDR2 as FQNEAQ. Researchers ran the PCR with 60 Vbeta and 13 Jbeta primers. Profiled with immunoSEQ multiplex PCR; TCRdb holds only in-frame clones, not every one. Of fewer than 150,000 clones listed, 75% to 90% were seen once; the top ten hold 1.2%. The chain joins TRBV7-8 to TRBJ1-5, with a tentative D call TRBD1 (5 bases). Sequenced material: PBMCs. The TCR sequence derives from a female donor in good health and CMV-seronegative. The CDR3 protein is CASSLGSGQGNQPQHF. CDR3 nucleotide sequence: TGTGCCAGCAGCTTAGGTTCAGGGCAGGGCAATCAGCCCCAGCATTTT.